This TCR beta chain was profiled in a study of T cell repertoires in cytomegalovirus infection. Study-level information: Through public TCR beta signatures, both CMV infection and matching HLA type were indicated. Findings of the study overall: The ex vivo response was dominated by HLA-C-restricted CMV-specific TCR beta clonotypes.

Trimming shortened V by 6 bases and J by 1 base, and 8 bases separated the two germline ends. The germline CDR1 and CDR2 sequences are KGHDR and SFDVKD. The CDR3 is 13 residues long. This clonotype was seen repeatedly, ten times or more. What it binds is unknown. Each CDR3 protein gets one entry after TCRdb re-called the reads with MiXCR. The sample yields hundreds of thousands of distinct CDR3 sequences, 8% to 10% seen once. The TCR originated in a human donor in good health (CMV status not recorded). Some clones in this sample may be carry-over from other donors' samples. Sequencing used PBMCs. This chain uses TRBV24-1 with TRBJ1-2, with D unresolved. The CDR3 coding sequence is TGTGCCACCAGTTCAGAGAATAACTATGGCTACACCTTC. Translation gives CATSSENNYGYTF.